The text below deals with one T cell receptor beta chain. Germline-derived CDR1 and CDR2 are MNHNS and SASEGT. With V trimmed by 2 bases and J by 6 bases, 6 bases remained unmatched. CDR3 length: 14 amino acids. This entry is derived from a study of blood T cell repertoires in COVID-19. Study details: Sources were T cells, B-cell-depleted T cells, or PBMCs; the material itself was cDNA or gDNA.

The protocol was immunoSEQ multiplex PCR, while the TCRdb copy is restricted to in-frame clones and leaves out a portion. The repertoire holds 150,000 to 200,000 clones, with roughly 77% as singletons. This sequence joins TRBV6-1 and TRBJ1-2; TRBD1 matches 7 bases. The receptor comes from a woman aged 45-65 years with acute COVID-19. The sequenced material came from PBMCs or T cells enriched from blood (not recorded which). CDR3 region: CASSEMGQSDGYTF. In nucleotides, the CDR3 is TGTGCCAGCAGTGAAATGGGACAGAGCGATGGCTACACCTTC.